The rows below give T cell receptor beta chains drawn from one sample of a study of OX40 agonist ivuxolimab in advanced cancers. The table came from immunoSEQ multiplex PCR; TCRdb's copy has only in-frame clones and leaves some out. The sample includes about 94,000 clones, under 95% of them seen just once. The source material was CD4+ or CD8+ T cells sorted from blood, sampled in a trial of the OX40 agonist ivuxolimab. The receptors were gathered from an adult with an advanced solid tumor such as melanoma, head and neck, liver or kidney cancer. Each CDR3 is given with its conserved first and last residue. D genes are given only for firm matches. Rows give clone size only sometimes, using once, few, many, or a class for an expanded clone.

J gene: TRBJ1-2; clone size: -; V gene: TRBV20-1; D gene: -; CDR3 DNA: TGCAGTGCTAGCGAAAACTATGGCTACACCTTC; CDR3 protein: CSASENYGYTF
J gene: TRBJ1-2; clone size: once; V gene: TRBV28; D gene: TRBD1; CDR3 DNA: TGTGCCAGCAGTCTCGGGGACAGGGCCTTTTATGGCTACACCTTC; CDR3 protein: CASSLGDRAFYGYTF
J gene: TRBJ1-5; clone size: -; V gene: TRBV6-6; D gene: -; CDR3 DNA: TGTGCCAGCAGTTACCCGGGACAGCCCCAGCATTTT; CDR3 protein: CASSYPGQPQHF
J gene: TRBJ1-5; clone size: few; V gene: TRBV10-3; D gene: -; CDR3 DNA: TGTGCCATCAGTCCGGGTACCGATCAGCCCCAGCATTTT; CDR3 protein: CAISPGTDQPQHF
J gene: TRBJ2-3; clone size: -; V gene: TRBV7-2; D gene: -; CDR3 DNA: TGTGCCAGCAGCTTAGGACCGGGGATGACAGATACGCAGTATTTT; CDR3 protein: CASSLGPGMTDTQYF
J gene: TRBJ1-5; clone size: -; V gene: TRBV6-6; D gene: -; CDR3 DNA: TGTGCCAGCAGTTACGGCCTTGGGCAGCCCCAGCATTTT; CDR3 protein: CASSYGLGQPQHF
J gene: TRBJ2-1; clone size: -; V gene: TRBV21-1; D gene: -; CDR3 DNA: TGTGCCAGCAGCAACTCGCCGGGGTCCAGCGAGGATGAGCAGTTCTTC; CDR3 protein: CASSNSPGSSEDEQFF
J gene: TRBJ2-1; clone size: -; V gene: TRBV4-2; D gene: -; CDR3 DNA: TGTGCCAGCAGCCCCCGGGACCGACATATCGGTGAGCAGTTCTTC; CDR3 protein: CASSPRDRHIGEQFF
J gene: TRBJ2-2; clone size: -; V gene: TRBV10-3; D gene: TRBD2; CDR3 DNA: TGTGCCATCAGCCCGGGACTAGCGGGAGGCACCGGGGAGCTGTTTTTT; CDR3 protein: CAISPGLAGGTGELFF
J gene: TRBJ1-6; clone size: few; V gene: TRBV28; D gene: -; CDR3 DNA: TGTGCCAGCATATCTAACAATTCACCCCTCCACTTT; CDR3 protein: CASISNNSPLHF
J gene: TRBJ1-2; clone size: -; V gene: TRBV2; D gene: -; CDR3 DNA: TGTGCCAGCAGTGGCAGTAGACAGAACTATGGCTACACCTTC; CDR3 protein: CASSGSRQNYGYTF
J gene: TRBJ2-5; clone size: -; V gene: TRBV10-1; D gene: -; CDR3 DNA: TGCGCCAGCAGTGCGTACCAGCACCGGGGGGAGACCCAGTACTTC; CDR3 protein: CASSAYQHRGETQYF
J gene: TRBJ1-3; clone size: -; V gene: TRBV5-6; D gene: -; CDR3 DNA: TGTGCCAGCAGCTTGGGGTCGATAGTTGACAGGACTGGAAACACCATATATTTT; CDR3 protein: CASSLGSIVDRTGNTIYF
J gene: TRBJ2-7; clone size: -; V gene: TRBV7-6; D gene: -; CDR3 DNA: TGTGCCAGCAGCTTACCCCAACAAGAGCAGTACTTC; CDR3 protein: CASSLPQQEQYF
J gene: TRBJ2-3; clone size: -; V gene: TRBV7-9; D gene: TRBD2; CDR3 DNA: TGTGCCAGCAGCCTATTAGCGGGAGGGTATGATACGCAGTATTTT; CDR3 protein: CASSLLAGGYDTQYF
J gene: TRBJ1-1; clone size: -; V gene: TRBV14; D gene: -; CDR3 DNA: TGTGCCAGCAGCCAAGTTAGGGGTTACACTGAAGCTTTCTTT; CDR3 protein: CASSQVRGYTEAFF
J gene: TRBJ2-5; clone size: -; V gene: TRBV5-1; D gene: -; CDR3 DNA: TGCGCCAGCAGCCCCCTGGGGGTCCAAGAGACCCAGTACTTC; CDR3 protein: CASSPLGVQETQYF
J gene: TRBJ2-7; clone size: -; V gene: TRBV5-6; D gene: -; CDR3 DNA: TGTGCCAGCAGCTCCAGGGACCTCTACGAGCAGTACTTC; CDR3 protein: CASSSRDLYEQYF
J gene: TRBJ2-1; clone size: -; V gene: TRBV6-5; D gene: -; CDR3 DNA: TGTGCCAGCAGTTACGGGGAAAATGAGCAGTTCTTC; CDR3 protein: CASSYGENEQFF
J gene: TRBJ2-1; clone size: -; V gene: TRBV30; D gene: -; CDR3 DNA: TGTGCCTGGAAGCTACCCGAGAGATACAATGAGCAGTTCTTC; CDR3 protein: CAWKLPERYNEQFF
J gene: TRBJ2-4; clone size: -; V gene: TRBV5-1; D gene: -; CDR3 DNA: TGCGCCAGCAGCTTCGGTCCAGAAAACATTCAGTACTTC; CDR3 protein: CASSFGPENIQYF
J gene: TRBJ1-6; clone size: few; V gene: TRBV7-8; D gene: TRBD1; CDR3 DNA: TGTGCCAGCAGCTTAGGGACAGGGAGTTCACCCCTCCACTTT; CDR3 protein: CASSLGTGSSPLHF
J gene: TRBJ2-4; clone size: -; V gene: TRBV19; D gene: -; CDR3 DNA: TGTGCCAGTAGTATAAGGGGTCGGAGGGGGCGAACAAAAAACATTCAGTACTTC; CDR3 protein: CASSIRGRRGRTKNIQYF
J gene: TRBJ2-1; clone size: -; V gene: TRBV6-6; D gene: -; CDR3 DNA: TGTGCCAGCAGTTACGAAGATGGATCCTACAATGAGCAGTTCTTC; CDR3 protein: CASSYEDGSYNEQFF
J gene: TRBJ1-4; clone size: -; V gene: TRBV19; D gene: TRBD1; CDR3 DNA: TGTGCCAGTAGTCTTGGACAGGGGGGTTTTAATGAAAAACTGTTTTTT; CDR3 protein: CASSLGQGGFNEKLFF
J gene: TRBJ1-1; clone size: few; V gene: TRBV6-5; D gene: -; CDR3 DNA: TGTGCCAGCAGTACCTCACCCGGGACAAGTTTTGCTTTCTTT; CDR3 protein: CASSTSPGTSFAFF
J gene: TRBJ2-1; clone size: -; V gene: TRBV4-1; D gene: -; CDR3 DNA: TGCGCCAGCAGCCAAGATGAAAAAGCTCTCCGTGAGCAGTTCTTC; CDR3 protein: CASSQDEKALREQFF
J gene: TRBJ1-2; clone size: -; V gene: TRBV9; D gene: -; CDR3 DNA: TGTGCCAGCAGCGTAGACCCCCTATATGGCTACACCTTC; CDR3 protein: CASSVDPLYGYTF
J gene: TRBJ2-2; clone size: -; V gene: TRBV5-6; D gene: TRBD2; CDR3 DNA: TGTGCCAGCAGCTTTAGCGGGAGGAAGGGGGCCGGGGAGCTGTTTTTT; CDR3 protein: CASSFSGRKGAGELFF